This record concerns one T cell receptor beta chain sequence. Looked up from germline, CDR1 is MNHEY and CDR2 is SMNVEV (reference sequence). Trimming left V 5 bases short and J 3 bases short, with 11 bases between. The CDR3 sequence is 14 residues long. This specimen comes from a study of technical replicates of blood from a handful of donors. Data came from immunoSEQ multiplex PCR; TCRdb stores just in-frame clones and leaves some out. This sample has about 14,000 clones; roughly 83% occur once, and the top ten carry around 12%. The TCR was taken from a human donor in good health. The chain is built from TRBV27 and TRBJ2-1, with D perhaps TRBD1 (6 bases). Sequenced sample: PBMCs. The CDR3 coding sequence is TGTGCCAGCAGTCCCCAGGGGTACTACAATGAGCAGTTCTTC. Its protein product is CASSPQGYYNEQFF.